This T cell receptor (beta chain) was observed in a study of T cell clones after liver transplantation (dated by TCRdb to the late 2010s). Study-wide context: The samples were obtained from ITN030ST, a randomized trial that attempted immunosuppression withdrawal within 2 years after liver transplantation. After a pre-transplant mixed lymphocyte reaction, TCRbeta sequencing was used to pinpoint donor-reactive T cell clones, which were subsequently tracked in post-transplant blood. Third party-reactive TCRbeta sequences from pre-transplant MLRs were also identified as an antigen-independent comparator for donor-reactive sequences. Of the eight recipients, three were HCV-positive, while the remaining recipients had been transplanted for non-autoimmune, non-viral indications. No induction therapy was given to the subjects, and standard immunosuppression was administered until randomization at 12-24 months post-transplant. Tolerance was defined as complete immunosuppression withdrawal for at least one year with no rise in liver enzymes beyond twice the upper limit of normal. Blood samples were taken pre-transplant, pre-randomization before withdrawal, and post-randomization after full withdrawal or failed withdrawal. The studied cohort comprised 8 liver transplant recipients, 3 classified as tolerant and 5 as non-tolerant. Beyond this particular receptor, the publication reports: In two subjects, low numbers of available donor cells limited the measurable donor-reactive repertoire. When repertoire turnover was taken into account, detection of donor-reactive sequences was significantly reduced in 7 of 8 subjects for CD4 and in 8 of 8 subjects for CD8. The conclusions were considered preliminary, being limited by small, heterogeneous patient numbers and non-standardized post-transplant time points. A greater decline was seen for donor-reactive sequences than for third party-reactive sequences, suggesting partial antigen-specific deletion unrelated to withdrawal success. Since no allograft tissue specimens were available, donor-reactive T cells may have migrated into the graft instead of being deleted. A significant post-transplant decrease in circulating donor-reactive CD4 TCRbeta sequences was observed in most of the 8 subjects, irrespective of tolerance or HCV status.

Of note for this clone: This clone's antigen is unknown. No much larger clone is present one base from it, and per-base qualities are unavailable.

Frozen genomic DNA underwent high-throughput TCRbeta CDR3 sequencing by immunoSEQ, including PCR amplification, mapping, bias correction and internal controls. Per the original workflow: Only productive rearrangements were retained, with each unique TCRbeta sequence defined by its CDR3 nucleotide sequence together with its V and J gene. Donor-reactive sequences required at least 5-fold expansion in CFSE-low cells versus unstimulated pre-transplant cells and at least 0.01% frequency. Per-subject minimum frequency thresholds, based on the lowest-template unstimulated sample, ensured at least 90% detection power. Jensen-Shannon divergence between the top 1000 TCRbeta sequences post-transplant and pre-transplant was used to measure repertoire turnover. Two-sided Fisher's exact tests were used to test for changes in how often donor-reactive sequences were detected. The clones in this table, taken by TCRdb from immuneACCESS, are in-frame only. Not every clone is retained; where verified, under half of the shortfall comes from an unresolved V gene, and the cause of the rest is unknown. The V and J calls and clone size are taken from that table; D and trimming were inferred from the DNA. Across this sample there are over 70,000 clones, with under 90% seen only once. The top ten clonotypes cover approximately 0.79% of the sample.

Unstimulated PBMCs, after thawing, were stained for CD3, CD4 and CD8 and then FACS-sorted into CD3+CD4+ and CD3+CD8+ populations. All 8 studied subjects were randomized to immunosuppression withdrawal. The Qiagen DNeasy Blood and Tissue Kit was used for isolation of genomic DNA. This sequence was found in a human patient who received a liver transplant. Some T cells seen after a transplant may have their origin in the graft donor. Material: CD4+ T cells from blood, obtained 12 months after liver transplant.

The DNA sequence follows: TGTGCCAGCAGCTTAGCCCCTCTAGCGGGAGGCCCACAGTTCTTC. Its protein is CASSLAPLAGGPQFF. In this chain, TRBV7-9 is recombined with TRBJ2-1, and TRBD2 aligns with 11 junction nucleotides. V is cut back by 0 bases and J by 13 bases, with 8 bases in the junction unmatched. In the germline V gene (reference sequence), CDR1 corresponds to SEHNR and CDR2 to FQNEAQ. The CDR3 goes from the cysteine to the phenylalanine over 15 residues. Of all the DNA, just the CDR3 is kept, 45 bases in frame from base 1.